These 6 T cell receptor beta chains came from one sample sequenced in a study of OX40 agonist ivuxolimab in advanced cancers. Sequencing used immunoSEQ multiplex PCR; TCRdb keeps in-frame clones, though not all of them. The sample lists about 38,000 clones, about 78% occurring once. The sample consisted of CD4+ or CD8+ T cells sorted from blood, taken in a trial of the OX40 agonist ivuxolimab. Receptors were obtained from an adult with an advanced solid tumor such as melanoma, head and neck, liver or kidney cancer.

This sequence joins TRBV13 and TRBJ2-4; no definite D call. The CDR3 has 20 residues. V lost 3 bases and J 0 bases, leaving 24 bases between the germline ends. The germline V gene has CDR1 PRHDT and CDR2 FYEKMQ (reference sequence). The CDR3 DNA reads as TGTGCCAGCAGCTTGACCGACGACCTATCTACCCGTATAGCCAAAAACATTCAGTACTTC. As protein: CASSLTDDLSTRIAKNIQYF. Looking up the rest from reference TRBV13 and TRBJ2-4 gives the full variable domain: AAGVIQSPRHLIKEKRETATLKCYPIPRHDTVYWYQQGPGQDPQFLISFYEKMQSDKGSIPDRFSAQQFSDYHSELNMSSLELGDSALYFCASSLTDDLSTRIAKNIQYFGAGTRLSVL.

V usage is TRBV9 and J usage is TRBJ1-2; 10 nucleotides agree with TRBD1. The CDR3 contains 17 residues. CDR1 and CDR2 (germline): SGDLS, YYNGEE. The trim removed 3 bases at V and 4 bases at J, leaving 12 bases unmatched. The CDR3 protein is CASSATGGSHGVYGYTF. DNA of the CDR3: TGTGCCAGCAGCGCGACAGGGGGCTCACATGGTGTCTATGGCTACACCTTC.

The rearrangement links TRBV6-5 to TRBJ2-1, with D perhaps assigned TRBD1 or TRBD2 (5 bases each). CDR3 length: 13 residues. Germline V gives CDR1 MNHEY, CDR2 SVGAGI. V lost 5 bases to trimming and J lost 4 bases, with 9 bases between them. The CDR3 DNA reads TGTGCCAGCAGTCCCGGGGCGTACAATGAGCAGTTCTTC. Translation: CASSPGAYNEQFF.

V usage is TRBV18 and J usage is TRBJ2-1, with 8 bases identical to TRBD2. Germline V gene sequence: CDR1 KGHSH, CDR2 LQKENI. The CDR3 totals 14 residues. V was clipped by 0 bases and J by 6 bases; unmatched bases: 1. Here the CDR3 reads CASSPPAGGNEQFF. The CDR3 nucleotides read TGTGCCAGCTCACCACCGGCGGGGGGCAATGAGCAGTTCTTC.

This rearrangement joins TRBV27 to TRBJ2-1; 9 bases map to TRBD2. This CDR3 is 17 amino acids long. V lost 3 bases to trimming and J lost 7 bases; unmatched junction nucleotides: 13. Per the germline V gene, CDR1 is MNHEY and CDR2 is SMNVEV (reference sequence). As DNA, the CDR3 is TGTGCCAGCAGTTTCCCCCCCCATAGCGGGAGCGGTAATGAGCAGTTCTTC. It specifies CASSFPPHSGSGNEQFF.

This clone is judged medium-sized. The rearrangement joins TRBV2 to TRBJ1-5; D gene ambiguous. V shed 8 bases and J shed 0 bases, with 14 bases lying between them. This CDR3 spans 15 amino acids. Germline CDR1 reads SNHLY; CDR2 reads FYNNEI. The CDR3: CASQEDSYSNQPQHF. In DNA, the CDR3 is TGTGCCAGCCAGGAGGACTCATATAGCAATCAGCCCCAGCATTTT.